This T cell receptor (beta chain) was identified during a study of cytomegalovirus exposure and HLA in healthy donors. General study points: Among TCR beta chains, those listed as cytomegalovirus-associated numbered approximately 150. The availability of immune exposure information extended only to CMV serostatus.

There are 16 residues in the CDR3. Looked up from germline, CDR1 is SGHRS and CDR2 is YFSETQ. Germline trimming cut 3 bases from V and 3 bases from J; bases unmatched to any gene: 5. Primers: 60 Vbeta forward and 13 Jbeta reverse. Using immunoSEQ multiplex PCR, the repertoire was profiled, and TCRdb retains in-frame clones only, with some absent. The sample yields roughly 80,000 clones, around two thirds seen once. Worth noting for this clone: The target antigen is unknown.

This receptor was taken from a woman aged 45 to 65 in good health and CMV-seropositive. The chain links TRBV5-1 to TRBJ2-1, with 11 bases that match TRBD2. Material for sequencing was PBMCs. DNA of the CDR3: TGCGCCAGCAGCTCGTCGACTAGCGGGGACTACAATGAGCAGTTCTTC. Translated: CASSSSTSGDYNEQFF.